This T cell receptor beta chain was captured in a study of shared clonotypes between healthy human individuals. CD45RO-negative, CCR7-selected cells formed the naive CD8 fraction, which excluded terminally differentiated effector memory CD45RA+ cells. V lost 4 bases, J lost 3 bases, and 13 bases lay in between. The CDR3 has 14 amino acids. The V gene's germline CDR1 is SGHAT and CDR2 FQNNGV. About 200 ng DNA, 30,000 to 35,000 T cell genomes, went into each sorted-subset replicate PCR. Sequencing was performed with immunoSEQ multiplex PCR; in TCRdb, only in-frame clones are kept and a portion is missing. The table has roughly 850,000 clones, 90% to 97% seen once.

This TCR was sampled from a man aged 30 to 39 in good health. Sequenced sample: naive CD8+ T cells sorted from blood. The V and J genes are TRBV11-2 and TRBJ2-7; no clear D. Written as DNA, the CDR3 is TGTGCCAGCAGCTCGCGAAGCACCGACTACGAGCAGTACTTC. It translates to CASSSRSTDYEQYF.